This passage covers 30 T cell receptor beta chains from one sample sequenced in a study of cytomegalovirus exposure and HLA in healthy donors. Use of 60 Vbeta and 13 Jbeta primers characterized the PCR. Profiled with immunoSEQ multiplex PCR; TCRdb holds only in-frame clones, not every one. The profile shows about 110,000 clones, roughly an eighth of them singletons. The specimen was PBMCs. Every receptor here comes from a middle-aged man in good health and CMV-seropositive.

A word on this clone: A read error may account for a junction end that differs from germline. The V call is TRBV18, the J call TRBJ2-7, with 7 bases fitting TRBD1. The germline V gene has CDR1 KGHSH and CDR2 LQKENI. This CDR3 is built from 15 residues. The CDR3 coding sequence is TGTGCCAGCTCACCACCGGACAGGTCAACCTACGGGCAGTACTTC. The encoded protein is CASSPPDRSTYGQYF.

The chain recombines TRBV30 with TRBJ1-1, with D maybe TRBD1 (6 bases). CDR3 size: 12 residues. CDR1 is GTSNPN and CDR2 is SVGIG in the germline V gene (reference sequence). The ends were cut back, 7 bases at V and 4 bases at J, with 13 bases in the middle. The CDR3 nucleotides are TGTGCCTCGGGACACGGCACCACTGAAGCTTTCTTT. Its protein product is CASGHGTTEAFF. The full variable domain, its missing parts supplied by reference TRBV30 and TRBJ1-1, is SQTIHQWPATLVQPVGSPLSLECTVEGTSNPNLYWYRQAAGRGLQLLFYSVGIGQISSEVPQNLSASRPQDRQFILSSKKLLLSDSGFYLCASGHGTTEAFFGQGTRLTVV.

This chain connects TRBV11-3 to TRBJ2-3; possibly TRBD2 for D (6 bases). The CDR3 spans 15 residues. The germline V gene encodes CDR1 SGHNT and CDR2 YENEEA. V was cut by 5 bases and J by 2 bases, with 14 bases left in between. Written as DNA, the CDR3 is TGTGCCAGCAGCCCCCGGGGACTGATCACAGATACGCAGTATTTT. As protein: CASSPRGLITDTQYF.

The genes are TRBV7-9 and TRBJ2-7; the match to TRBD1 covers 10 bases. This CDR3 contains 15 residues. Trimming at V came to 6 bases and at J to 7 bases, leaving 12 bases not matched to a gene. The V gene's germline CDR1 is SEHNR and CDR2 FQNEAQ (reference sequence). CDR3 in amino acids: CASSLSDRGQGEQYF. The DNA for the CDR3 is TGTGCCAGCAGTCTCTCTGACAGGGGGCAAGGGGAGCAGTACTTC.

This chain connects TRBV9 to TRBJ2-1; maybe TRBD1 (6 bases). V lost 0 bases and J lost 3, with 7 bases in between. CDR1 is SGDLS, CDR2 YYNGEE, per germline. The CDR3 extends over 14 amino acids. This CDR3 reads CASSVADSYNEQFF. DNA for the CDR3: TGTGCCAGCAGCGTAGCGGACAGCTACAATGAGCAGTTCTTC.

The chain has TRBV6-6 and TRBJ2-3, with D unclear. The germline V gene encodes CDR1 MNHNY and CDR2 SVGAGI (reference sequence). This CDR3 is built from 14 residues. The V gene lost 2 bases and the J gene lost 3 bases, with 9 bases spanning the gap. CDR3 region: CASSYLIGTDTQYF. For the CDR3, the DNA is TGTGCCAGCAGTTACCTTATCGGGACAGATACGCAGTATTTT.

The V gene is TRBV6-5, the J gene TRBJ1-4; D remains ambiguous. CDR3 length equals 14 residues. Germline CDR1 and CDR2: MNHEY and SVGAGI. V shed 6 bases and J shed 8 bases, with 16 bases lying between them. Here the CDR3 DNA reads TGTGCCAGCAGACAGCACCTAAATCAGGAAAAACTGTTTTTT. Residues: CASRQHLNQEKLFF.

This clone has more than one count but fewer than ten. The rearrangement links TRBV5-1 to TRBJ2-7; D might be TRBD1 (5 bases). This CDR3 region has 13 residues. Trimming cost V 4 bases and J 6 bases, with 14 bases left between them. CDR1 and CDR2 (germline): SGHRS, YFSETQ. As DNA, the CDR3 is TGCGCCAGCAGCATGGGTTACAGGCTCGAGCAGTACTTC. This sequence encodes CASSMGYRLEQYF.

This clone came up a few times. This chain connects TRBV7-9 to TRBJ1-1; unclear D gene. From germline, CDR1 is SEHNR and CDR2 FQNEAQ (reference sequence). CDR3 length: 13 amino acids. Trimming cost V 7 bases and J 6 bases, with 15 bases left between them. CDR3 loop: CASTTENQSEAFF. The CDR3 coding sequence is TGTGCCAGCACCACCGAAAACCAGTCTGAAGCTTTCTTT.

The chain links TRBV6-5 to TRBJ2-7; possibly TRBD2 for D (5 bases). The CDR3 contains 13 residues. The germline gives CDR1 MNHEY, CDR2 SVGAGI. V was clipped by 2 bases and J by 2 bases, with 7 bases between them. The CDR3 coding sequence is TGTGCCAGCAGTTACGGAGCGGCCTACGAGCAGTACTTC. It codes for CASSYGAAYEQYF.

The table lists this clone with a few counts. This chain joins TRBV6-4 and TRBJ1-2; 7 bases line up with TRBD1. This CDR3 has 16 amino acids. The V and J ends lost 2 bases and 4 bases, in that order; junction bases with no gene match: 10. Germline loops: CDR1 MRHNA, CDR2 SNTAGT. CDR3 loop: CASSDAVLRGPYGYTF. Written as DNA, the CDR3 is TGTGCCAGCAGTGACGCCGTATTGAGGGGGCCCTATGGCTACACCTTC.

In this sample, this clone turned up a few times. The chain couples TRBV15 to TRBJ2-1; 10 nucleotides agree with TRBD2. Per germline, CDR1 LNHNV and CDR2 YYDKDF (reference sequence). V lost 4 bases and J lost 9; bases outside the gene matches: 9. The CDR3 spans 15 residues. The CDR3 DNA follows: TGTGCCACCAGCACCAGGACTAGCGGAGGGGGTGAGCAGTTCTTC. Residues: CATSTRTSGGGEQFF.

The rearrangement links TRBV6-6 to TRBJ2-5; a possible D gene is TRBD1 (6 bases). Trimming removed 2 bases from V and 5 bases from J, with 6 bases in between. The CDR3 length is 12 residues. Germline values: CDR1 MNHNY, CDR2 SVGAGI (reference sequence). CDR3 nucleotide sequence: TGTGCCAGCAGTTACAGGGGGGAGACCCAGTACTTC. Its translation is CASSYRGETQYF.

The chain joins TRBV6-1 to TRBJ1-1; D gene unclear. This CDR3 spans 13 amino acids. CDR1 and CDR2 (germline): MNHNS, SASEGT. The V gene lost 6 bases and the J gene lost 10 bases, with 18 bases spanning the gap. CDR3 nucleotides: TGTGCCAGCAGGGAACAACCGACAAGATCAGCTTTCTTT. Translated, it gives CASREQPTRSAFF.

This clone has only a few counts. The rearrangement uses TRBV30 and TRBJ1-1, with D possibly being TRBD1 (5 bases). Germline lookup yields CDR1 GTSNPN and CDR2 SVGIG (reference sequence). V was cut by 8 bases and J by 0 bases, with 10 bases left in between. The CDR3 extends over 12 amino acids. This chain's CDR3 is CAGGTVNTEAFF. In DNA, the CDR3 is TGTGCCGGGGGGACTGTGAACACTGAAGCTTTCTTT.

V gene TRBV4-2 combines with J gene TRBJ1-3; the D is unclear. Per germline, CDR1 LGHNA and CDR2 YNFKEQ. Deletions cut 2 bases from V and 0 bases from J, with 17 bases between. This CDR3 region has 18 residues. CDR3 DNA sequence: TGTGCCAGCAGCCAAATTTTAGGCCGCAGGCGCTCTGGAAACACCATATATTTT. As protein: CASSQILGRRRSGNTIYF.

The V and J genes are TRBV18 and TRBJ2-7, with 7 bases fitting TRBD1. CDR1 is KGHSH, CDR2 LQKENI, per germline. V was clipped by 3 bases and J by 6 bases; unmatched bases: 14. CDR3 length equals 16 residues. CDR3 DNA: TGTGCCAGCTCACCCAGGGGGTGGGACGGTTCGAGCGAGCAGTACTTC. It encodes CASSPRGWDGSSEQYF.

This clone was picked up a small number of times. CDR3 residues: CASTIHGQGPYNEQFF. CDR3 DNA: TGTGCCAGCACCATTCACGGACAGGGACCTTACAATGAGCAGTTCTTC. This chain uses TRBV5-6 with TRBJ2-1; 8 bases line up with TRBD1. V was pared by 6 bases and J by 4 bases, with 12 bases of the junction left unmatched. The CDR3 contains 16 residues. CDR1 is SGHDT and CDR2 is YYEEEE in the germline V gene.

The table lists this clone with a few counts. The chain uses TRBV13 and TRBJ2-1, with 7 nucleotides matching TRBD2. The CDR3 runs to 16 residues. CDR1 is PRHDT and CDR2 is FYEKMQ in the germline V gene (reference sequence). V lost 5 bases and J lost 5; bases outside the gene matches: 12. The CDR3 DNA reads TGTGCCAGCAGCCGCATTTGGGGGGGGATCCACAATGAGCAGTTCTTC. This encodes CASSRIWGGIHNEQFF. Looking up the rest from reference TRBV13 and TRBJ2-1 gives the full variable domain: AAGVIQSPRHLIKEKRETATLKCYPIPRHDTVYWYQQGPGQDPQFLISFYEKMQSDKGSIPDRFSAQQFSDYHSELNMSSLELGDSALYFCASSRIWGGIHNEQFFGPGTRLTVL.

The rearrangement uses TRBV4-1 and TRBJ2-1; 9 bases match TRBD2. Germline CDR1 is MGHRA and CDR2 is YSYEKL. The junction had 3 bases not matched to a gene; V was cut back by 0 bases and J by 0 bases. This CDR3 contains 17 residues. CDR3 DNA sequence: TGCGCCAGCAGCCAAGATATTAGCGGGAGCTCCTACAATGAGCAGTTCTTC. Its translation is CASSQDISGSSYNEQFF.

The chain is built from TRBV5-1 and TRBJ2-5; 7 nucleotides line up with TRBD2. V lost 3 bases and J lost 5; bases outside the gene matches: 13. The CDR3 sequence is 16 residues long. Germline CDR1 SGHRS, CDR2 YFSETQ. The CDR3 spells CASSSGTAGIHETQYF. The CDR3 coding sequence is TGCGCCAGCAGCTCCGGAACAGCGGGGATCCATGAGACCCAGTACTTC.

This clone was detected a few times. The chain joins TRBV13 to TRBJ2-5; maybe TRBD2 (6 bases). Per germline, CDR1 PRHDT and CDR2 FYEKMQ (reference sequence). This CDR3 has 15 amino acids. V was shortened by 3 bases and J by 5 bases, with 16 bases between the two germline ends. CDR3 in DNA: TGTGCCAGCAGCTTCCTAGGGCCTGCGGGGGAGACCCAGTACTTC. Protein sequence: CASSFLGPAGETQYF.

This clone was observed a handful of times. This chain uses TRBV21-1 with TRBJ1-5. TRBV21-1 is deemed a pseudogene. This CDR3 has 16 amino acids. The CDR3 bases are TGTGCCAGCAGCAAGGGTGAGGTGGGAGGTAATCAGCCCCAGCATTTT. Amino acids: CASSKGEVGGNQPQHF.

This clone was counted only a few times. The chain carries TRBV4-3 and TRBJ2-1, with 10 bases fitting TRBD2. CDR1 and CDR2 (germline): LGHNA, YSLEER. The CDR3 spans 15 residues. The V and J ends lost 4 bases and 5 bases, in that order; junction bases with no gene match: 5. The DNA for the CDR3 is TGCGCCAGCAGCCCCGGACTAGCGGTTAACAATGAGCAGTTCTTC. Its translation is CASSPGLAVNNEQFF.

The gene calls are TRBV27 and TRBJ2-3; a weak D match, TRBD2 (6 bases). The CDR3 is 12 amino acids. Germline lookup yields CDR1 MNHEY and CDR2 SMNVEV (reference sequence). Deletions cut 6 bases from V and 6 bases from J, with 10 bases between. CDR3 sequence: CASSRDSDTQYF. The CDR3 DNA reads TGTGCCAGCAGCCGGGACTCTGATACGCAGTATTTT.

As for this clone: At one end the junction does not follow the germline gene, possibly because of a read error. This sequence joins TRBV7-7 and TRBJ2-5; D call uncertain. The CDR3 consists of 15 residues. CDR1 is SSHAT and CDR2 is FNYEAQ in the germline V gene (reference sequence). The CDR3 reads CASSPLRFGQETQYF. The CDR3 DNA reads TGTGCTAGCAGCCCACTGCGGTTTGGACAAGAGACCCAGTACTTC.

To note about this clone: At one end the junction does not follow the germline gene, possibly because of a read error. The chain is built from TRBV11-2 and TRBJ1-3; D unclear. Germline V gene sequence: CDR1 SGHAT, CDR2 FQNNGV. The CDR3 is made up of 13 amino acids. Written as DNA, the CDR3 is TGTGCCACCAGCTCGGTATCCGGAAACACCATATATTTT. Residues: CATSSVSGNTIYF.

The chain couples TRBV6-1 to TRBJ2-2; the match to TRBD2 covers 10 bases. Trimming removed 3 bases from V and 2 bases from J; junction bases left unmatched: 3. Per germline, CDR1 MNHNS and CDR2 SASEGT. The CDR3 is made up of 16 amino acids. The chain's CDR3 is CASSEGLAQNTGELFF. The CDR3 DNA follows: TGTGCCAGCAGTGAGGGACTAGCGCAAAACACCGGGGAGCTGTTTTTT.

V and J are TRBV28 and TRBJ1-2; the match to TRBD1 covers 7 bases. The CDR3 is 11 amino acids. J lost 7 bases, V lost 10 bases, and 6 bases had no gene match. Germline assignment: CDR1 MDHEN and CDR2 SYDVKM. CDR3 sequence reads: CAIQRGLGYTF. In nucleotides, the CDR3 is TGTGCCATTCAGAGGGGGCTTGGCTACACCTTC.

Written as DNA, the CDR3 is TGCGCCAGCAGCCAAAACTTATTCGGACTAGCGAACACCGGGGAGCTGTTTTTT. Residues: CASSQNLFGLANTGELFF. The rearrangement uses TRBV4-1 and TRBJ2-2; 7 nucleotides line up with TRBD2. V was pared by 2 bases and J by 0 bases, with 9 bases of the junction left unmatched. Per the germline V gene, CDR1 is MGHRA and CDR2 is YSYEKL. The CDR3 length is 18 residues.